Each of the 2 T cell receptor beta chains below was sequenced from the same sample in a study of post-analysis software for immune sequencing data. Unique molecular identifiers tagged the TCR beta cDNA libraries. One entry per CDR3 protein results from TCRdb running MiXCR on the PCR reads. The table lists around 700,000 distinct CDR3 sequences, 55% to 60% of them singletons. Notes on the study in general: TRBV segments more frequent in patients than in controls numbered about 5 and included TRBV5-6, TRBV5-1 and TRBV20-1.

These receptors lack a known antigen. The sequenced material came from blood. The receptor set was obtained from a girl aged 2 to 9 with multiple sclerosis.

This chain joins TRBV28 and TRBJ2-1; D remains ambiguous. Trimming cost V 2 bases and J 10 bases, with 9 bases left between them. The CDR3 spans 12 residues. The V gene's germline CDR1 is MDHEN and CDR2 SYDVKM. The CDR3 loop reads CASSLNTDEQFF. In nucleotides, the CDR3 is TGTGCCAGCAGTTTAAATACAGACGAGCAGTTCTTC.

The chain recombines TRBV30 with TRBJ2-1; TRBD1 matches at 7 bases. This CDR3 is built from 12 residues. CDR1 and CDR2 from the germline V gene are GTSNPN and SVGIG (reference sequence). The V and J ends lost 5 bases and 10 bases, in that order; junction bases with no gene match: 8. The DNA of the CDR3 is TGTGCCTGGCTCCGGACAGGAGGCGAGCAGTTCTTC. Its protein is CAWLRTGGEQFF. The full variable domain, rest sourced from reference TRBV30 and TRBJ2-1, is SQTIHQWPATLVQPVGSPLSLECTVEGTSNPNLYWYRQAAGRGLQLLFYSVGIGQISSEVPQNLSASRPQDRQFILSSKKLLLSDSGFYLCAWLRTGGEQFFGPGTRLTVL.